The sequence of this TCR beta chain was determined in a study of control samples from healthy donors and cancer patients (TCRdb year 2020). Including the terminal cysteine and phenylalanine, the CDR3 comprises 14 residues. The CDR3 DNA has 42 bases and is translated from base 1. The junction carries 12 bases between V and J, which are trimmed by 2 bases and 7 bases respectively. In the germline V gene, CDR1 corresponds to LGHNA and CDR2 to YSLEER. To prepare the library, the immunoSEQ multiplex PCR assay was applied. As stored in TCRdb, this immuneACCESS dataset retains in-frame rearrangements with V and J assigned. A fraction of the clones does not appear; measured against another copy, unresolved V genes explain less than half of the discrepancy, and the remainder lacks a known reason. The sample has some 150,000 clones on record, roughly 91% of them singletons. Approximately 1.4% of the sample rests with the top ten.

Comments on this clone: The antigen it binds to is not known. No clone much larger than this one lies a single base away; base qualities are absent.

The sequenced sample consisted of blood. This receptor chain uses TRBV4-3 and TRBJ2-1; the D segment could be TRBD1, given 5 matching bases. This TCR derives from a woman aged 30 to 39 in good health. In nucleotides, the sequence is TGCGCCAGCAGCCAAAATGCTAGGGGAAATGAGCAGTTCTTC. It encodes CASSQNARGNEQFF.